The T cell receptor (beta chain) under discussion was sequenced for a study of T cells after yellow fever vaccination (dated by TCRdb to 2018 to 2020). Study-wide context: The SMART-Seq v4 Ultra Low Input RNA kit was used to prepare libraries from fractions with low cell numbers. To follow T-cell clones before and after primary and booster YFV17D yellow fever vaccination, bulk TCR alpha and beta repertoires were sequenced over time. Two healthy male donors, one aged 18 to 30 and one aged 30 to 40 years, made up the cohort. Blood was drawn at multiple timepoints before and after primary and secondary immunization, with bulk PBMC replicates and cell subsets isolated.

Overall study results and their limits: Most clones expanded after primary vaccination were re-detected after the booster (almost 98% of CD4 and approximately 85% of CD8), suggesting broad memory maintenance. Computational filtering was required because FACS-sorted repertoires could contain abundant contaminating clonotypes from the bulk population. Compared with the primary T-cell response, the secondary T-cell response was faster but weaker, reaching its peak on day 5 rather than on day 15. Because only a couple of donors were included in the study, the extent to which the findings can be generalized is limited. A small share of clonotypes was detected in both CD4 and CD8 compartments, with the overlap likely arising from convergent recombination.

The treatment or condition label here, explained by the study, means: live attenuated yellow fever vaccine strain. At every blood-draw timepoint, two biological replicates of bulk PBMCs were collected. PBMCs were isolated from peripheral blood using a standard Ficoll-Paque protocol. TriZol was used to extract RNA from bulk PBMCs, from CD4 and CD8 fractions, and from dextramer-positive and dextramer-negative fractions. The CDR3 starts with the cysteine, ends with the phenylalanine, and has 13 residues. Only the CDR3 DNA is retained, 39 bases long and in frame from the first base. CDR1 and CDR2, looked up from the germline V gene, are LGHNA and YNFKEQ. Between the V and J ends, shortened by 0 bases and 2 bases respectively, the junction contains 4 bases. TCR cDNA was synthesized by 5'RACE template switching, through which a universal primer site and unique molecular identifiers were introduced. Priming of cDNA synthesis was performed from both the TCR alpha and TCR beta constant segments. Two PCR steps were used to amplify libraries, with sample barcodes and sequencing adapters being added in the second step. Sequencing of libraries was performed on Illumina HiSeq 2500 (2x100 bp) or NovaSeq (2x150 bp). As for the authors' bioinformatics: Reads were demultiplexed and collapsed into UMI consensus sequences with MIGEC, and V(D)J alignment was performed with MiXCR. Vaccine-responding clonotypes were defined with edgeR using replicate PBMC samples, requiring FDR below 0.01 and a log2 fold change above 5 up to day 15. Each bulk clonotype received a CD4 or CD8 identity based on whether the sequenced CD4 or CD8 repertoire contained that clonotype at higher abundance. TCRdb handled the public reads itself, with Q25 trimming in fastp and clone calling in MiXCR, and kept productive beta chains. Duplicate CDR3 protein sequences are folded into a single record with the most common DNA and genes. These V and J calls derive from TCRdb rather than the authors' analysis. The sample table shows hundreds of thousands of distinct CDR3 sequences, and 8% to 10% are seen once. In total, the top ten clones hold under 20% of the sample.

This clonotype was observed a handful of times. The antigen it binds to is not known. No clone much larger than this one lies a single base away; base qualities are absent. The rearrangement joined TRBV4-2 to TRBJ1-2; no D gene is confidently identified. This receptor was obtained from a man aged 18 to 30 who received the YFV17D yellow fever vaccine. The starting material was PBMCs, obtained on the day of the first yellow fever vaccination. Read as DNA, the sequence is TGTGCCAGCAGCCAAGAAGGGAACTATGGCTACACCTTC. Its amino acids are CASSQEGNYGYTF.